The following is a T cell receptor (beta chain) sequence with its context. Antigen specificity is unknown. Likely a read error: the CDR3 ends without its conserved phenylalanine or tryptophan. The source material, RNA transcripts, was used to amplify TCR beta CDR3 regions. The HTBI primer set served for first-round RT-PCR of the TCR CDR3. Each CDR3 protein is one row after TCRdb ran MiXCR on the multiplex PCR reads. The sample consists of 200,000 to 300,000 distinct CDR3 sequences, about 24% of them appearing once. This sample was taken from a study of T cells in Graves' hyperthyroidism and ophthalmopathy. Overall study: Peripheral blood draws took place at initial diagnosis, ahead of any treatment.

Points from the study as a whole: With a median lead of approximately 6 months before onset, the model predicted ophthalmopathy.

In germline, CDR1 is MDHEN, CDR2 SYDVKM. V lost 7 bases to trimming and J lost 0 bases, with 15 bases between them. CDR3 length: 16 residues. Clinical symptoms, serum thyroxine and TRAb, thyroid ultrasound and orbital computed tomography together formed the diagnostic basis. Approximately 10 ml of fresh peripheral blood supplied the PBMCs. The sequence was obtained from a woman aged 35 to 49 with Graves' ophthalmopathy. Input material: blood. The V gene is TRBV28, the J gene TRBJ2-2; D possibly corresponds to TRBD1 (5 bases). The CDR3 sequence: CASTQVKGTNTGELFY. DNA for the CDR3: TGTGCCAGCACCCAAGTAAAGGGGACGAACACCGGGGAGCTGTTTTAT.